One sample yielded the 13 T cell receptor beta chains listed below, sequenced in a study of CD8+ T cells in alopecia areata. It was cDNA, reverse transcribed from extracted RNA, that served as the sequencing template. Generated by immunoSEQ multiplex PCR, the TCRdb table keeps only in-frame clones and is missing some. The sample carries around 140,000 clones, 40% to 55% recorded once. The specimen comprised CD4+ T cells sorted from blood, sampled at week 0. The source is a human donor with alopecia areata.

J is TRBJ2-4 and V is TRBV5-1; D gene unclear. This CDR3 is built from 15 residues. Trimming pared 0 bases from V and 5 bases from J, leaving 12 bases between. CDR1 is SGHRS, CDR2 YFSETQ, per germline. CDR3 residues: CASSLGYPTENIQYF. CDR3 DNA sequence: TGCGCCAGCAGCTTGGGCTACCCGACTGAAAACATTCAGTACTTC.

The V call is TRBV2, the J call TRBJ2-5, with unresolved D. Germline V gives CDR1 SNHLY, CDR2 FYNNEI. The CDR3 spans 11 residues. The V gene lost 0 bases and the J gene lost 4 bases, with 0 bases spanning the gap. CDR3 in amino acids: CASSEAETQYF. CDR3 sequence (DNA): TGTGCCAGCAGTGAAGCAGAGACCCAGTACTTC.

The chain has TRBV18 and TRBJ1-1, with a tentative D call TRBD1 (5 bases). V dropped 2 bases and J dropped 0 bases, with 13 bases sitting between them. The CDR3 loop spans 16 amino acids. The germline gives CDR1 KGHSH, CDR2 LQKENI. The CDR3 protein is CASSPESGRMNTEAFF. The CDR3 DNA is TGTGCCAGCTCACCAGAATCAGGGAGAATGAACACTGAAGCTTTCTTT.

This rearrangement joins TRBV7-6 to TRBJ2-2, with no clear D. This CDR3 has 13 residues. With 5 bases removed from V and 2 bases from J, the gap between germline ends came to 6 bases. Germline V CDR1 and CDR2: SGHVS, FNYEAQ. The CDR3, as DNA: TGTGCCAGCAGCGAAGTAAACACCGGGGAGCTGTTTTTT. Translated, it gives CASSEVNTGELFF.

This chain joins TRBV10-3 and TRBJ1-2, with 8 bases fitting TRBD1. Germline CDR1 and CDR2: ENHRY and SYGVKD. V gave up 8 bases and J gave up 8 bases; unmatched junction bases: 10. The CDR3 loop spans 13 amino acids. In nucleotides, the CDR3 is TGTGCCATCGGATACAGGGGGTGGGGAGGCTACACCTTC. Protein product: CAIGYRGWGGYTF.

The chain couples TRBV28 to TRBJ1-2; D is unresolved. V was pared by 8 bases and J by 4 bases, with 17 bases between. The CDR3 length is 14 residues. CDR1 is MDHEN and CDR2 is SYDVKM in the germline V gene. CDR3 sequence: CASGPHQSVYGYTF. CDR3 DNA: TGTGCCAGCGGCCCTCATCAGTCGGTCTATGGCTACACCTTC.

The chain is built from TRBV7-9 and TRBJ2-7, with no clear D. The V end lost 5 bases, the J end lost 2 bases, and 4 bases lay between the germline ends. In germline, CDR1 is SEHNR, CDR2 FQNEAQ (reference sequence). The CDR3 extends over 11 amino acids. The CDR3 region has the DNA TGTGCCAGCAGCCCCGCCTACGAGCAGTACTTC. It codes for CASSPAYEQYF.

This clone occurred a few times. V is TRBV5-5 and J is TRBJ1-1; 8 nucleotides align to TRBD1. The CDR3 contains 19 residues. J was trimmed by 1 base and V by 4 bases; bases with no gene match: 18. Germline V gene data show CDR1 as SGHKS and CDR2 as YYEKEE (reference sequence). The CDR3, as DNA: TGTGCCAGCAGCCTGCTGCTAACAGGGGGAGGAGGGGCGAACACTGAAGCTTTCTTT. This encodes CASSLLLTGGGGANTEAFF.

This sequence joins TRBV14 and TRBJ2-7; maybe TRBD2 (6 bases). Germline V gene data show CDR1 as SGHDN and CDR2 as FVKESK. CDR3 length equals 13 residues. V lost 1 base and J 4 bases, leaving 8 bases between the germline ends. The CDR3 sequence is CASSQVRGYEQYF. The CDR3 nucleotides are TGTGCCAGCAGCCAAGTTCGGGGGTACGAGCAGTACTTC.

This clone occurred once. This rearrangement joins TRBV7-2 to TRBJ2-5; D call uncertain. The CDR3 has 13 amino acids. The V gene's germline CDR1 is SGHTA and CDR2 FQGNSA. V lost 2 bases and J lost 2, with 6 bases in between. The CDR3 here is CASSLLLQETQYF. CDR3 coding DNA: TGTGCCAGCAGCTTATTACTTCAAGAGACCCAGTACTTC.

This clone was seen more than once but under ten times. CDR3 region: CASSPYPSGRLAGELFF. CDR3 DNA sequence: TGTGCCAGCAGCCCCTACCCTAGCGGGAGGTTGGCTGGGGAGCTGTTTTTT. This rearrangement joins TRBV4-2 to TRBJ2-2; 11 bases fit TRBD2. The length of the CDR3 is 17 residues. Unmatched junction bases numbered 12, after V lost 4 bases and J lost 8 bases. Germline CDR1 LGHNA, CDR2 YNFKEQ.

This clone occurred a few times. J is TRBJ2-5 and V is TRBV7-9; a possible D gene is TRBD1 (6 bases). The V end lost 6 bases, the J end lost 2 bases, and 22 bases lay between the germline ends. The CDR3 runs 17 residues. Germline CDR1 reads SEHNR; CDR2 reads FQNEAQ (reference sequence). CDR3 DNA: TGTGCCAGCAGTCCCGGCAATCGCAGGGGACCTCAAGAGACCCAGTACTTC. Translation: CASSPGNRRGPQETQYF.

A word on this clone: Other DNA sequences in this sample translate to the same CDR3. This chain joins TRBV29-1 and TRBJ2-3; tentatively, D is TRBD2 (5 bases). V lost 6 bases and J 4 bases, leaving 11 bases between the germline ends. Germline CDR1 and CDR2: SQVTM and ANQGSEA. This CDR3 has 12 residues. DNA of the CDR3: TGCAGCGTAGAGGGATCCGCAGATACGCAGTATTTT. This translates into CSVEGSADTQYF.